A single count supports the clone carrying this T cell receptor (beta chain). Its target is not known. CDR3 length: 13 residues. Germline V lookup: CDR1 LNHDA, CDR2 SQIVND (reference sequence). With 4 bases removed from V and 3 bases from J, the gap between germline ends came to 6 bases. The data derive from a study of T cells in localized non-small cell lung cancer. The study, taken as a whole, reports: A denser population of T cells in blood accompanied longer overall survival.

The assay was immunoSEQ multiplex PCR, and TCRdb's table has in-frame clones only and misses some. The data contain approximately 20,000 clones, around nine tenths of them seen just once; the ten biggest clones take up roughly 3.9%. V and J are TRBV19 and TRBJ2-2; no clear D. Specimen: peripheral blood, collected before any cancer treatment. The clonotype was recovered from a male donor aged 60 or older with stage I squamous cell lung carcinoma. The CDR3 spells CASSTSYTGELFF. DNA of the CDR3: TGTGCCAGTAGTACCTCCTACACCGGGGAGCTGTTTTTT.